This T cell receptor beta chain stems from a study of human T cells and chemical hapten exposure (dated by TCRdb to about 2021). Study-wide context: For sensitization, 2% DPC in acetone was applied to a 2 cm by 2 cm area of upper inner arm skin. Throughout the study period of about 22 weeks, patients also received therapeutic DPC doses to the scalp every week. Patch tests used Finn chambers with 0.01% DPC on the upper back, scored after 6 days by International Contact Dermatitis Research Group standards. The patient cohort, mostly female, included alopecia areata with under or over 50% scalp involvement, alopecia totalis and alopecia universalis. Libraries were pooled for sequencing, and per-sample TCR yields varied mainly because of small differences in library volumes within the pool. The study tracked peripheral blood TCR repertoire changes in vivo during primary and secondary sensitization to the hapten diphenylcyclopropenone (DPC) in alopecia patients. Blood was sampled from patients pre-sensitization (week 0) and at 2, 6 and about 24 weeks after DPC sensitization. Some 29 alopecia patients gave blood for TCR sequencing at one to four time points (pre-sensitization, 2, 6 and 24 weeks). Study-level results and caveats: Patch test score correlated positively with the number of PT1 expanded TCRs, reaching significance at thresholds 8, 16 and 32 but not at 4. After repeated subsampling, the strength of the expansion versus patch-test correlation and the threshold at which it became significant changed. Significantly more large CDR3 similarity clusters were formed by expanded TCRs than by pre-sensitization or healthy control sets, consistent with antigen-driven responses. Because every patient had alopecia, a presumed autoimmune disease, the patients' immune response might differ from that of healthy individuals. No change with DPC sensitization was found in the number of TCRs above 1 in 1000 frequency, and no evidence of global repertoire structure alterations was found.

Of note for this clonotype: What this receptor recognizes is not known. Per-nucleotide qualities are absent, and no much larger clonotype sits a single base away.

In the paper's terms, the time point label means: pre-sensitization, week 0. This specimen's treatment or condition label, interpreted: therapeutic diphenylcyclopropenone sensitization with weekly scalp DPC. At every patch-test visit, the blood draw took place before the patch test was put on. To be eligible, patients had to be aged 18 to 70, diagnosed with alopecia and judged suitable for DPC therapy, while pregnant patients were excluded. Total RNA was extracted from unfractionated whole blood that had been collected in Tempus Blood RNA tubes. The library was prepared using RACE. Sequencing was carried out with a NextSeq 500. Library preparation attached unique molecular identifiers to individual cDNA molecules for quantitative, reproducible TCR counting. For every blood RNA sample, sequencing covered both the TCR alpha and TCR beta chains. The authors processed their data as follows. A median of about 89,000 TCRs per sample was observed, with a range of 23,224 to 690,600. The Decombinator software suite was used to annotate the V, J and CDR3 of the TCR reads. For the PS versus PT1 abundance plots, all samples were subsampled to the same number of TCRs (28,000). TCRs were defined as expanded if absent before sensitization and observed at least eight times at the 2-week time point. The public reads were reanalyzed by TCRdb: fastp trimming at Q25, MiXCR alignment, in-frame beta chains only. Each CDR3 protein appears once, grouped with its most common genes and DNA. For this entry, the V and J calls and clone size follow TCRdb and not the study's own pipeline. Counted in this sample were a few hundred thousand distinct CDR3 sequences; approximately 8.6% of them appeared once. The top ten clonotypes cover roughly 2.5% of the sample.

Here the sequenced sample was whole blood, taken in connection with sensitization to the hapten diphenylcyclopropenone (DPC). The TCR comes from a woman aged 40 to 49 with alopecia areata. Some clones in this sample may be carry-over from other donors' samples.

Read as DNA, the sequence is TGTGCCAGCAGCCAACAGTACAGCGGCCAAGAGACCCAGTACTTC. This codes for CASSQQYSGQETQYF. The sequence links TRBV14 to TRBJ2-5; TRBD2 might be the D gene, on 5 matching bases. CDR1 and CDR2, looked up from the germline V gene, are SGHDN and FVKESK. Deletion took 2 bases off V and 1 base off J, with a span of 11 bases between the germline ends. Spanning cysteine to phenylalanine, the CDR3 consists of 15 amino acids. Left in the record is the CDR3 DNA by itself, 45 bases read in frame from the first base.